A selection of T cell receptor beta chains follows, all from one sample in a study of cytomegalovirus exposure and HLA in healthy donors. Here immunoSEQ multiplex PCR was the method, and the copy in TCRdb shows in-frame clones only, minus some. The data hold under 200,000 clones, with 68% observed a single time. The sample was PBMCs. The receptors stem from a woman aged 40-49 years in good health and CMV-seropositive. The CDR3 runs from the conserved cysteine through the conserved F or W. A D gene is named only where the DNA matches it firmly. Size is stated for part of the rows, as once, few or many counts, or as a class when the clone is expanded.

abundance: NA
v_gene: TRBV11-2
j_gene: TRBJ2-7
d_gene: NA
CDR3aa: CASSPARIEQYF
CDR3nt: TGTGCCAGCAGCCCAGCTAGGATCGAGCAGTACTTC

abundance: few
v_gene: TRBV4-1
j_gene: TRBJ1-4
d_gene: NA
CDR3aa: CASSLGQTTNEKLFF
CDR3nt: TGCGCCAGCAGCCTCGGACAGACGACTAATGAAAAACTGTTTTTT

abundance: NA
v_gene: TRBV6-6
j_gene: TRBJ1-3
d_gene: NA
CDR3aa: CASMVPLGGTIYF
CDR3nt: TGTGCCAGCATGGTACCTTTAGGCGGCACCATATATTTT

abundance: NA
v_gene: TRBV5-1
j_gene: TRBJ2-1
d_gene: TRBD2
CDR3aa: CASSSSGSGRPPYNEQFF
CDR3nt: TGCGCCAGCAGCTCGTCCGGGAGCGGGAGGCCCCCCTACAATGAGCAGTTCTTC

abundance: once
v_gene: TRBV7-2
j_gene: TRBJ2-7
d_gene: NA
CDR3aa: CASSPDRSSSYEQYF
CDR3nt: TGTGCCAGCAGCCCTGACAGGTCCAGCTCCTACGAGCAGTACTTC

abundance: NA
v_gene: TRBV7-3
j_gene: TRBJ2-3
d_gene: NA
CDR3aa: CASSLRGPADAQYF
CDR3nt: TGTGCCAGCAGCTTAAGAGGGCCTGCAGATGCGCAGTATTTT

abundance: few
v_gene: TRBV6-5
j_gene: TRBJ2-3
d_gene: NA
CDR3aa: CASSYRVSDTQYF
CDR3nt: TGTGCCAGCAGTTACCGGGTCTCAGATACGCAGTATTTT

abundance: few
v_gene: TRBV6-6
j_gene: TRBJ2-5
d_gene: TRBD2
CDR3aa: CASSYLAGAQETQYF
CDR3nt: TGTGCCAGCAGTTACCTAGCGGGGGCCCAAGAGACCCAGTACTTC

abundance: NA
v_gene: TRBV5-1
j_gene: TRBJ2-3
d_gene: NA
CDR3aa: CASSLGQEGTDTQYF
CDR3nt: TGCGCCAGCAGCCTAGGACAGGAGGGTACAGATACGCAGTATTTT

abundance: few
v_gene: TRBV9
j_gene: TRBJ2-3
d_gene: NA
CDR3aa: CASSVDPDRSTDTQYF
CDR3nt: TGTGCCAGCAGCGTAGACCCAGACAGGAGCACAGATACGCAGTATTTT

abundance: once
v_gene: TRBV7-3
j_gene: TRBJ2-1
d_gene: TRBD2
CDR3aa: CASSPLGTSGRNEQFF
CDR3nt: TGTGCCAGCAGCCCCTTGGGGACTAGCGGGAGGAATGAGCAGTTCTTC

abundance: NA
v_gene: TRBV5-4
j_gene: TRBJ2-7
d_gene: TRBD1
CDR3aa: CASSLPGTGPYEQYF
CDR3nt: TGTGCCAGCAGCTTGCCCGGGACAGGGCCCTACGAGCAGTACTTC

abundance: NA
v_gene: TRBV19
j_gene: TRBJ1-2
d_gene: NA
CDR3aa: CASSIAGNYGYTF
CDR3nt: TGTGCCAGTAGTATAGCCGGTAACTATGGCTACACCTTC

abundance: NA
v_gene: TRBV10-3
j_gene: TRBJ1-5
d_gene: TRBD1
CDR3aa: CAISSGQGGQPQHF
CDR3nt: TGTGCCATCAGCTCTGGACAGGGAGGTCAGCCCCAGCATTTT

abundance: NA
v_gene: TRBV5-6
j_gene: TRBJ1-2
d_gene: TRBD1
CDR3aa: CASSVQGSVYGYTF
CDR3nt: TGTGCCAGCAGCGTACAGGGGAGCGTCTATGGCTACACCTTC

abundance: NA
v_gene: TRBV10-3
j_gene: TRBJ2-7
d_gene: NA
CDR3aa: CAISESGYSYEQYF
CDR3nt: TGTGCCATCAGTGAGTCCGGTTACTCCTACGAGCAGTACTTC

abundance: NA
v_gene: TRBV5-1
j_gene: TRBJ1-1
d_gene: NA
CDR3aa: CASSLDGDTEAFF
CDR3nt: TGCGCCAGCAGCTTGGACGGGGACACTGAAGCTTTCTTT

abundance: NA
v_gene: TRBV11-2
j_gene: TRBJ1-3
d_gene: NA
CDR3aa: CASSIHRGNTIYF
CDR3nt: TGTGCCAGCAGCATACACAGGGGAAACACCATATATTTT

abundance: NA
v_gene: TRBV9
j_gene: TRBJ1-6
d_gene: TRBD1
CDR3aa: CASSVNPGQNNSPLHF
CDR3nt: TGTGCCAGCAGCGTAAACCCGGGACAGAATAATTCACCCCTCCACTTT

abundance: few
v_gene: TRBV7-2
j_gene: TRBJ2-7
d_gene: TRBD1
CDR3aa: CASSLQGALSEQYF
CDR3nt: TGTGCCAGCAGCTTACAGGGGGCGCTTAGTGAGCAGTACTTC

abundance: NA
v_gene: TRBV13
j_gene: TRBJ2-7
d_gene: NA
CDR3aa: CASSLGAGYKKYF
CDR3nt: TGTGCCAGCAGCTTAGGCGCGGGCTACAAGAAGTACTTC

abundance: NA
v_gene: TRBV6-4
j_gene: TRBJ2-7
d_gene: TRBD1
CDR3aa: CASKVNRGAYEQYF
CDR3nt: TGTGCCAGCAAGGTGAACAGGGGTGCCTACGAGCAGTACTTC

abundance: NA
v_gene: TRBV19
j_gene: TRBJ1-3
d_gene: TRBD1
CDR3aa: CASTTGISGNTIYF
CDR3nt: TGTGCCAGCACGACAGGGATCTCTGGAAACACCATATATTTT

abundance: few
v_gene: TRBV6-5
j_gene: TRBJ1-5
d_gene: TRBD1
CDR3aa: CASSWGTGDQPQHF
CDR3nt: TGTGCCAGCAGTTGGGGGACAGGAGATCAGCCCCAGCATTTT

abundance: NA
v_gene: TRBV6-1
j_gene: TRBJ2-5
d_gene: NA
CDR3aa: CASQYSQETQYF
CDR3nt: TGTGCCAGCCAATACAGTCAAGAGACCCAGTACTTC

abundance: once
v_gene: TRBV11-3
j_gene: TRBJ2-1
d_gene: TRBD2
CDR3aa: CASSPGLADEQFF
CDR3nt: TGTGCCAGCAGCCCCGGACTAGCGGATGAGCAGTTCTTC

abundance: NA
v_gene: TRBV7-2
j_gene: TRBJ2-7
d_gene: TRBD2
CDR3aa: CATCPGGTYEQYF
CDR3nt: TGTGCCACCTGCCCGGGGGGGACCTACGAGCAGTACTTC

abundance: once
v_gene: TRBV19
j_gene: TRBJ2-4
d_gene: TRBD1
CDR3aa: CASSIDGWDRGGQNIQYF
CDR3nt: TGTGCCAGTAGTATAGATGGGTGGGACAGGGGAGGTCAAAACATTCAGTACTTC

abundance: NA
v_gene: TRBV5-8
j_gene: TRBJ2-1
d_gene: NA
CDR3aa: CASSGRTGNEQFF
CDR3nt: TGTGCCAGCAGCGGGCGGACTGGCAATGAGCAGTTCTTC

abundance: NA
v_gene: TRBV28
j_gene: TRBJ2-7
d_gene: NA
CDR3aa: CASSLTRGEQYF
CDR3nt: TGTGCCAGCAGTTTGACCCGGGGCGAGCAGTACTTC

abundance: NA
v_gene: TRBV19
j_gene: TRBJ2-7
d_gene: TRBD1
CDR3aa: CASSTGTGIYEQYF
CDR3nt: TGTGCCAGTAGTACCGGGACAGGGATCTACGAGCAGTACTTC

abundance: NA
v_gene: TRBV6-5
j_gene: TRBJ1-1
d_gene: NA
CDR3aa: CASKGTEAFF
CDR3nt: TGTGCCAGCAAGGGGACTGAAGCTTTCTTT

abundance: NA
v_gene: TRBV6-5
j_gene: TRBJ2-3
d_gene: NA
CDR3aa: CASSQAGADTQYF
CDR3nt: TGTGCCAGCAGTCAGGCAGGGGCGGATACGCAGTATTTT

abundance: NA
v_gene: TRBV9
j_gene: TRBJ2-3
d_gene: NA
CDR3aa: CASSAGLQGTDTQYF
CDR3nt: TGTGCCAGCAGCGCCGGATTACAGGGCACGGATACGCAGTATTTT

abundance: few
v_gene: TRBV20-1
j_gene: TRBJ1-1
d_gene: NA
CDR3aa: CSARDSRQAFF
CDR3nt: TGCAGTGCTAGAGATAGCAGACAAGCTTTCTTT

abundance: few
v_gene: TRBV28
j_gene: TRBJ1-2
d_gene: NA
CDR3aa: CATHRENFYGYTF
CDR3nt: TGTGCCACCCACAGGGAAAACTTCTATGGCTACACCTTC

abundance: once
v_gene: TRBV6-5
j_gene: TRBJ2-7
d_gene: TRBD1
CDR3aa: CASSPTQGGGHEQYF
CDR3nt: TGTGCCAGCAGTCCAACCCAAGGGGGCGGCCACGAGCAGTACTTC

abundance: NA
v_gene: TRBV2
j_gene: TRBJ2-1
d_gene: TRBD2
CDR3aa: CASTPTLAGGSEQFF
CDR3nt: TGTGCCAGCACTCCCACGCTAGCGGGAGGTAGTGAGCAGTTCTTC

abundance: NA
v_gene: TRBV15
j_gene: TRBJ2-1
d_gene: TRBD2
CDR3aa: CATSRAGGGVGPTMRQFF
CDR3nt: TGTGCCACCAGCAGAGCGGGGGGGGGAGTGGGACCAACAATGAGGCAGTTCTTC

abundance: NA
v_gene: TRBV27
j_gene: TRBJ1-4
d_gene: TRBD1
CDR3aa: CASSSVQGLGEKLFF
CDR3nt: TGTGCCAGCAGTTCCGTACAGGGGTTAGGAGAAAAACTGTTTTTT

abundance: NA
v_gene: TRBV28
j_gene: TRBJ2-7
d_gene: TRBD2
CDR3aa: CASSLTLAASYEQYF
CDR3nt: TGTGCCAGCAGTTTAACGCTAGCGGCCTCCTACGAGCAGTACTTC

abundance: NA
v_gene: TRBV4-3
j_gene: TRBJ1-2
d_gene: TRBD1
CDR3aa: CASSQPGQGERYGYPF
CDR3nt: TGCGCCAGCAGCCAACCCGGACAGGGGGAGAGGTATGGCTACCCCTTC

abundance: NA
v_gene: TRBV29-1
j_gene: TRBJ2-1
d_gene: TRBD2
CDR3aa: CSVETGLADNEQFF
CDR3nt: TGCAGCGTTGAGACGGGACTAGCCGACAATGAGCAGTTCTTC

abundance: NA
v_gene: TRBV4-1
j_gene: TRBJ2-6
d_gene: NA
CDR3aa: CASSQGSSGANVLTF
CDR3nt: TGCGCCAGCAGCCAAGGGAGCTCTGGGGCCAACGTCCTGACTTTC

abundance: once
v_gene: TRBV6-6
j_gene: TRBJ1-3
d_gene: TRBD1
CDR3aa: CASSYSGQGGGNTIYF
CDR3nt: TGTGCCAGCAGTTACTCGGGACAGGGCGGAGGAAACACCATATATTTT

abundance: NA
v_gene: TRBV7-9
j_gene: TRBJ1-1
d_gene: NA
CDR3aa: CASSPQTGGGPAFF
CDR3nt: TGTGCCAGCAGCCCACAGACGGGGGGAGGGCCCGCTTTCTTT

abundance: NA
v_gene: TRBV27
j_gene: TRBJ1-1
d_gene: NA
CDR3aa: CASSLLGRREAFF
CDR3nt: TGTGCCAGCAGCCTGCTGGGCCGAAGAGAAGCTTTCTTT

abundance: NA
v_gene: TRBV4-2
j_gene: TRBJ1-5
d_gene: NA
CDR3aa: CASSQAEYQPQHF
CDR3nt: TGTGCCAGCAGCCAAGCGGAGTATCAGCCCCAGCATTTT

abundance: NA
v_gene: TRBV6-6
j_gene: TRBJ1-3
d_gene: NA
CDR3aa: CASSREGNTIYF
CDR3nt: TGTGCCAGCAGCCGGGAGGGAAACACCATATATTTT

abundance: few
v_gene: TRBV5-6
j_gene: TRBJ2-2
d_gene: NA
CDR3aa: CASSLGPGELFF
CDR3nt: TGTGCCAGCAGCTTGGGGCCAGGGGAGCTGTTTTTT

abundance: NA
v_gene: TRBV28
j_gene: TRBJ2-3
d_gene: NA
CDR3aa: CASSGGGLVVVSTDTQYF
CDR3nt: TGTGCCAGCAGTGGGGGCGGACTAGTAGTTGTCAGCACAGATACGCAGTATTTT

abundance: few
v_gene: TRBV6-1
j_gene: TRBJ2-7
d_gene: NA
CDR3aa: CASSDWASYEQYF
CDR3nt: TGTGCCAGCAGTGACTGGGCCTCCTACGAGCAGTACTTC